These 25 T cell receptor beta chains were all obtained from the same sample, sequenced in a study of T cell repertoires in cytomegalovirus infection. These TCRs' antigens remain unknown. A single record per CDR3 protein comes from TCRdb applying MiXCR to the reads. The table lists 450,000 to 550,000 distinct CDR3 sequences, about 44% of them singletons. This specimen was cultured PBMCs, taken from culture after CMV antigen stimulation. The origin of the receptors is a human donor in good health (CMV status not recorded). Some clones in this sample may be carry-over from other donors' samples.

The chain joins TRBV5-6 to TRBJ1-2; 7 positions agree with TRBD1. CDR1 and CDR2 from the germline V gene are SGHDT and YYEEEE. This CDR3 has 17 amino acids. V was pared by 0 bases and J by 4 bases, with 12 bases of the junction left unmatched. The CDR3 loop is CASSLGMTGTIGYGYTF. The CDR3 bases are TGTGCCAGCAGCTTGGGGATGACAGGGACGATTGGCTATGGCTACACCTTC.

Only one count was recorded for this clonotype. V gene TRBV7-9 combines with J gene TRBJ2-7; TRBD1 matches 9 bases. This CDR3 is 15 amino acids long. V lost 10 bases, J lost 5 bases, and 15 bases stayed unmatched. The V gene's germline CDR1 is SEHNR and CDR2 FQNEAQ (reference sequence). CDR3 nucleotide sequence: TGTGCCACCCCGCCCGGGGGGACAGGGATCCACGAGCAGTACTTC. Protein: CATPPGGTGIHEQYF.

The rearrangement uses TRBV7-9 and TRBJ2-7; D call uncertain. Trimming shortened V by 1 base and J by 0 bases, and 10 bases separated the two germline ends. Germline V gene lookup returns CDR1 SEHNR and CDR2 FQNEAQ (reference sequence). The CDR3 is 15 amino acids. The CDR3 region is CASSLGPQPSYEQYF. The CDR3 nucleotides are TGTGCCAGCAGCTTAGGTCCACAGCCCTCCTACGAGCAGTACTTC.

The genes are TRBV6-5 and TRBJ2-7; 8 positions match TRBD1. V lost 5 bases and J lost 2; bases outside the gene matches: 2. Per germline, CDR1 MNHEY and CDR2 SVGAGI. The CDR3 spans 13 residues. The CDR3 bases are TGTGCCAGCAGTGCGGACAGGGCCTACGAGCAGTACTTC. It translates to CASSADRAYEQYF.

J is TRBJ2-3 and V is TRBV7-2, with D perhaps TRBD1 (5 bases). V was clipped by 3 bases and J by 7 bases, with 17 bases between them. The CDR3 sequence is 15 residues long. The germline gives CDR1 SGHTA, CDR2 FQGNSA. CDR3 DNA sequence: TGTGCCAGCAGCTTGGGGCTACTCAGTACAAATACGCAGTATTTT. Its protein is CASSLGLLSTNTQYF.

This sequence joins TRBV19 and TRBJ2-7, with D possibly being TRBD1 (5 bases). V shed 10 bases and J shed 6 bases, with 19 bases lying between them. Germline V CDR1 and CDR2: LNHDA, SQIVND (reference sequence). This CDR3 is built from 13 residues. The CDR3 here is CATSQSGRGEQYF. DNA of the CDR3: TGTGCCACCTCACAATCGGGTAGGGGCGAGCAGTACTTC. The full variable domain, its missing parts supplied by reference TRBV19 and TRBJ2-7, is DGGITQSPKYLFRKEGQNVTLSCEQNLNHDAMYWYRQDPGQGLRLIYYSQIVNDFQKGDIAEGYSVSREKKESFPLTVTSAQKNPTAFYLCATSQSGRGEQYFGPGTRLTVT.

This clonotype was observed a single time. The chain employs TRBV9 and TRBJ1-1; D gene unclear. CDR3 size: 15 residues. The germline gives CDR1 SGDLS, CDR2 YYNGEE. V lost 3 bases to trimming and J lost 1 base, with 13 bases between them. The CDR3 protein is CASSATLQTNTEAFF. The CDR3 DNA reads as TGTGCCAGCAGCGCGACCTTGCAGACGAACACTGAAGCTTTCTTT.

The rearrangement joins TRBV19 to TRBJ1-1; D unresolved. The CDR3 contains 15 residues. Germline V gene sequence: CDR1 LNHDA, CDR2 SQIVND (reference sequence). Trimming removed 0 bases from V and 4 bases from J, with 12 bases in between. CDR3 bases: TGTGCCAGTAGTATAGACAGCAGGAGCGGCACTGAAGCTTTCTTT. Translated: CASSIDSRSGTEAFF.

This clonotype has only a few counts. This rearrangement joins TRBV7-6 to TRBJ2-1, with 13 bases that match TRBD2. V gave up 1 base and J gave up 4 bases; unmatched junction bases: 4. Germline V gene lookup returns CDR1 SGHVS and CDR2 FNYEAQ. This CDR3 has 17 residues. In nucleotides, the CDR3 is TGTGCCAGCAGCTTAGTGGGACTAGCGGGGAGATACAATGAGCAGTTCTTC. Its translation: CASSLVGLAGRYNEQFF.

There are a few counts of this clonotype. The chain employs TRBV7-2 and TRBJ1-2; no clear D gene. The CDR3 is 17 residues long. V shed 5 bases and J shed 2 bases, with 21 bases lying between them. Germline CDR1 reads SGHTA; CDR2 reads FQGNSA. The CDR3 DNA reads TGTGCCAGCAGCCTAATCCCCCATAGGGCGGTCAACTATGGCTACACCTTC. It encodes CASSLIPHRAVNYGYTF.

This clonotype came up a few times. The chain uses TRBV2 and TRBJ2-1; weak D call: TRBD1 (5 bases). The CDR3 loop spans 12 amino acids. Germline V lookup: CDR1 SNHLY, CDR2 FYNNEI. Trimming cost V 7 bases and J 2 bases, with 6 bases left between them. The CDR3 region has the DNA TGTGCCAGCAAGGGGACCTACAATGAGCAGTTCTTC. Translating it yields CASKGTYNEQFF.

The genes are TRBV7-2 and TRBJ2-7, with D perhaps TRBD1 (5 bases). The CDR3 length is 14 residues. The germline CDR1 and CDR2 sequences are SGHTA and FQGNSA. The ends were cut back, 2 bases at V and 1 base at J, with 9 bases in the middle. This CDR3 is CASSLKGQSYEQYF. In DNA form, the CDR3 reads TGTGCCAGCAGCTTAAAGGGGCAGTCCTACGAGCAGTACTTC.

The V and J genes are TRBV7-2 and TRBJ2-3; 8 bases match TRBD2. Trimming took 5 bases from V and 2 from J; bases not matched to a gene: 6. CDR3 length: 15 amino acids. Germline loops: CDR1 SGHTA, CDR2 FQGNSA. CDR3 DNA sequence: TGTGCCAGCAGCCTACTAGCGGTGAACACAGATACGCAGTATTTT. Translation gives CASSLLAVNTDTQYF.

This sequence joins TRBV5-1 and TRBJ1-2, with D hard to call. The CDR3 covers 13 residues. Germline CDR1 and CDR2: SGHRS and YFSETQ. V lost 1 base and J 2 bases, leaving 6 bases between the germline ends. The CDR3 loop reads CASSLQQNYGYTF. CDR3 DNA: TGCGCCAGCAGCTTGCAACAGAACTATGGCTACACCTTC.

DNA of the CDR3: TGTGCCAGCAGCGCGGGACTAGCGGACCCGAGGTCCTACAATGAGCAGTTCTTC. Protein sequence: CASSAGLADPRSYNEQFF. V gene TRBV5-5 combines with J gene TRBJ2-1; 11 bases fit TRBD2. J was trimmed by 1 base and V by 4 bases; bases with no gene match: 10. This CDR3 is built from 18 residues. From germline, CDR1 is SGHKS and CDR2 YYEKEE (reference sequence).

This chain joins TRBV5-5 and TRBJ1-4; D gene uncertain. This CDR3 has 16 amino acids. Trimming removed 4 bases from V and 8 bases from J, with 21 bases in between. Germline V gene lookup returns CDR1 SGHKS and CDR2 YYEKEE (reference sequence). The CDR3 DNA reads TGTGCCAGCAGCCAAAGACGGAGGGCAGGTTGGGAAAAACTGTTTTTT. Protein product: CASSQRRRAGWEKLFF. Full variable domain (rest looked up from reference TRBV5-5 and TRBJ1-4): DAGVTQSPTHLIKTRGQQVTLRCSPISGHKSVSWYQQVLGQGPQFIFQYYEKEERGRGNFPDRFSARQFPNYSSELNVNALLLGDSALYLCASSQRRRAGWEKLFFGSGTQLSVL.

This chain connects TRBV19 to TRBJ2-1; 7 bases are shared with TRBD2. V lost 2 bases to trimming and J lost 3 bases; unmatched junction nucleotides: 4. The germline CDR1 and CDR2 sequences are LNHDA and SQIVND (reference sequence). The CDR3 is 15 amino acids. The CDR3 region has the DNA TGTGCCAGTAGTATAAGGCTAGCGGTCTACAATGAGCAGTTCTTC. Translating gives CASSIRLAVYNEQFF.

This clonotype was recorded a few times. The rearrangement joins TRBV7-2 to TRBJ2-7; the D gene is possibly TRBD2 (5 bases). The CDR3 runs to 15 residues. V was clipped by 5 bases and J by 0 bases, with 14 bases between them. Germline V gene data show CDR1 as SGHTA and CDR2 as FQGNSA. This CDR3 is CASSPVRDHSYEQYF. CDR3 coding DNA: TGTGCCAGCAGCCCCGTCCGGGATCACTCCTACGAGCAGTACTTC. Supplemented by reference TRBV7-2 and TRBJ2-7, the full variable domain reads GAGVSQSPSNKVTEKGKDVELRCDPISGHTALYWYRQSLGQGLEFLIYFQGNSAPDKSGLPSDRFSAERTGGSVSTLTIQRTQQEDSAVYLCASSPVRDHSYEQYFGPGTRLTVT.

This clonotype occurred a few times. V and J are TRBV10-3 and TRBJ2-1; 9 bases are a match to TRBD2. The CDR3 extends over 15 amino acids. Trimming at V came to 4 bases and at J to 8 bases, leaving 9 bases not matched to a gene. CDR1 is ENHRY, CDR2 SYGVKD, per germline. In nucleotides, the CDR3 is TGTGCCATCAGTGTCGGGACTAGCATTCATGATGAGCAGTTCTTC. Translation: CAISVGTSIHDEQFF.

The table lists this clonotype with a count of one. This chain uses TRBV6-6 with TRBJ1-5, with 7 bases lining up with TRBD1. Trimming took 0 bases from V and 0 from J; bases not matched to a gene: 8. The V gene's germline CDR1 is MNHNY and CDR2 SVGAGI (reference sequence). This CDR3 contains 18 residues. CDR3: CASSYSWQGEYSNQPQHF. The CDR3 region has the DNA TGTGCCAGCAGTTACTCGTGGCAGGGGGAGTATAGCAATCAGCCCCAGCATTTT.

This clonotype appeared many times. V gene TRBV5-4 combines with J gene TRBJ1-1, with 7 bases aligning to TRBD1. Germline loops: CDR1 SGHNT, CDR2 YYREEE (reference sequence). The CDR3 runs to 16 residues. The ends lost 5 bases at V and 5 bases at J; junction bases unmatched: 15. CDR3 DNA: TGTGCCAGCAGTCTCTCTCTACAGGGGCGTATGACTGAAGCTTTCTTT. Amino acids: CASSLSLQGRMTEAFF.

This chain connects TRBV28 to TRBJ2-7, with TRBD1 matching over 7 bases. Unmatched junction bases numbered 10, after V lost 2 bases and J lost 12 bases. The length of the CDR3 is 13 residues. Germline CDR1 MDHEN, CDR2 SYDVKM. The CDR3 spells CASSLRDSLNRYF. DNA for the CDR3: TGTGCCAGCAGTTTAAGGGACAGTCTTAATCGGTACTTC.

The chain uses TRBV6-2 or TRBV6-3 and TRBJ2-3; TRBD1 matches 7 bases. The J segment lost 1 base and the V segment lost 11 bases, leaving 9 bases of the junction unmatched. This CDR3 spans 14 amino acids. CDR1 and CDR2 (germline): MNHEY, SVGEGT. CDR3 loop: CASGWQGGTDTQYF. CDR3 nucleotides: TGTGCCTCCGGTTGGCAGGGGGGCACAGATACGCAGTATTTT.

The rearrangement links TRBV28 to TRBJ2-2; no firm D call. V was cut by 6 bases and J by 1 base, with 9 bases left in between. Germline V CDR1 and CDR2: MDHEN, SYDVKM. The CDR3 loop spans 14 amino acids. For the CDR3, the DNA is TGTGCCAGCAGACTCGGGCAGAACACCGGGGAGCTGTTTTTT. The encoded protein is CASRLGQNTGELFF.

This chain uses TRBV29-1 with TRBJ1-5; D remains unclear. V was shortened by 7 bases and J by 3 bases, with 10 bases between the two germline ends. The germline gives CDR1 SQVTM, CDR2 ANQGSEA. The length of the CDR3 is 12 residues. CDR3 in DNA: TGCAGCGCCGCCAGCTACAATCAGCCCCAGCATTTT. Translated, it gives CSAASYNQPQHF.